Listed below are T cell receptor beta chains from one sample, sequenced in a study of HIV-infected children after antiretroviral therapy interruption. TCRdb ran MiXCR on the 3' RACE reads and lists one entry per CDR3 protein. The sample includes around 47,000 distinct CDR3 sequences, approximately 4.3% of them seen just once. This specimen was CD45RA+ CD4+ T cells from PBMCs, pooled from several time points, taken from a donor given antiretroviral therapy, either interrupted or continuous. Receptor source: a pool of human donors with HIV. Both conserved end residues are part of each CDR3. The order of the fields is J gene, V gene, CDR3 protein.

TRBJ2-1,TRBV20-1,CSAGGRHHNEQFF
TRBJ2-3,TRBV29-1,CSVRGQGAVDTQYF
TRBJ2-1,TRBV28,CASTPGGTGSNEQFF
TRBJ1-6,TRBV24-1,CVRCGNSPLHF
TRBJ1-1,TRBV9,CASSAQIGGGYTEAFF
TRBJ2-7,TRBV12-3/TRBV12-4,CASSLSGNGIEQYF
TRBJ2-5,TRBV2,CASSDRDETQYF
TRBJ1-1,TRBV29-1,CSGSHTEAFF
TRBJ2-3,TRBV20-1,CSTGTSTDTQYF
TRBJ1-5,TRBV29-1,CSTSTGGNQPQHF
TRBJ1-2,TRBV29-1,CSVGGNYGYTF
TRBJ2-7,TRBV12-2,CASRSSQGASSYEQYF
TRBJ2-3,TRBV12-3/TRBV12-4,CASTGEITDTQYF